This entry concerns a single T cell receptor beta chain. Its specificity is not known. Time point of the sample: patch test 2, 6 weeks after DPC sensitization. Sample treatment: therapeutic diphenylcyclopropenone sensitization with weekly scalp DPC. Every patch test was put on after a blood sample was taken. TCRdb reanalysed the RACE reads using MiXCR and keeps one entry per CDR3 protein. The sample lists about 94,000 distinct CDR3 sequences, over 7.5% occurring once. The CDR3 runs 18 residues. Per the germline V gene, CDR1 is MDHEN and CDR2 is SYDVKM. The junction had 14 bases not matched to a gene; V was cut back by 1 base and J by 5 bases. The sample is drawn from a study of human T cells and chemical hapten exposure. In the study overall: All patients underwent weekly scalp dosing with diphenylcyclopropenone for the full roughly 22-week study. Alopecia areata, totalis or universalis affected patients who were mostly female. Study-level points and caveats: Counts of TCRs above 1 in 1000 frequency stayed unchanged with DPC sensitization.

The sequence was collected from a woman aged 35 to 49 with alopecia areata. Some clones in this sample may be carry-over from other donors' samples. The genes are TRBV28 and TRBJ1-5; TRBD1 matches at 7 bases. The sequences come from whole blood, collected in connection with sensitization to the hapten diphenylcyclopropenone (DPC). The CDR3 reads CASSLLYRDSGRHQPQHF. The CDR3 bases are TGTGCCAGCAGTTTATTATACCGGGACAGCGGCCGCCATCAGCCCCAGCATTTT.